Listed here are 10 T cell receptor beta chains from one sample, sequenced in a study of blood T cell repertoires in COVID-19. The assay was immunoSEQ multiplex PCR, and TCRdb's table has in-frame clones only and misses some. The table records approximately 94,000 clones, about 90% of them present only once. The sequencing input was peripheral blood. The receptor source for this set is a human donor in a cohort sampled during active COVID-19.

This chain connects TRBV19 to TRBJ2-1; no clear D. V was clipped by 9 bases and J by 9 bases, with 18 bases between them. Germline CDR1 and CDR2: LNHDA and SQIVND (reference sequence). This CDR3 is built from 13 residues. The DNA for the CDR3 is TGTGCCAGCGACGCTCCCCCAGGTGCTGAGCAGTTCTTC. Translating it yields CASDAPPGAEQFF. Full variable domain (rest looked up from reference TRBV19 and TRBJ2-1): DGGITQSPKYLFRKEGQNVTLSCEQNLNHDAMYWYRQDPGQGLRLIYYSQIVNDFQKGDIAEGYSVSREKKESFPLTVTSAQKNPTAFYLCASDAPPGAEQFFGPGTRLTVL.

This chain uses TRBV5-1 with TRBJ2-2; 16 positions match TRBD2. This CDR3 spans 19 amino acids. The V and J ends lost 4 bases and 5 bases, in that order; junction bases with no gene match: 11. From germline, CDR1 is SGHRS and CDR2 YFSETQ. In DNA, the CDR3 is TGCGCCAGCAGCCCTGGGACTAGCGGGAGGGCCCGGGGGACCGGGGAGCTGTTTTTT. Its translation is CASSPGTSGRARGTGELFF.

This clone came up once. The CDR3 spells CASSLRSGTSGSVYEQFF. In DNA form, the CDR3 reads TGTGCCAGCAGCCTCCGATCGGGGACTAGCGGGAGTGTATATGAGCAGTTCTTC. The chain carries TRBV7-2 and TRBJ2-1, with 14 positions matching TRBD2. This CDR3 contains 18 residues. The trim removed 5 bases at V and 8 bases at J, leaving 14 bases unmatched. Germline-derived CDR1 and CDR2 are SGHTA and FQGNSA.

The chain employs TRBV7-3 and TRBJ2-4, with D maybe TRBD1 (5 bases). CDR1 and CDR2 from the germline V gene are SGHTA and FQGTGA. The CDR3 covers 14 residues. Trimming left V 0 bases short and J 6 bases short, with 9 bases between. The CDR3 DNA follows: TGTGCCAGCAGCTTAACAGGGGTCGGAAACATTCAGTACTTC. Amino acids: CASSLTGVGNIQYF.

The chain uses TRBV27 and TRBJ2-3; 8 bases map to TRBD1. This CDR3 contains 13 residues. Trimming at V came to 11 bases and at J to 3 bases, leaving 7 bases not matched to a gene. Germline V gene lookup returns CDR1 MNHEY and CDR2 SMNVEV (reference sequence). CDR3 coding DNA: TGTGCCGGACAGGGTTTAGCAACAGATACGCAGTATTTT. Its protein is CAGQGLATDTQYF.

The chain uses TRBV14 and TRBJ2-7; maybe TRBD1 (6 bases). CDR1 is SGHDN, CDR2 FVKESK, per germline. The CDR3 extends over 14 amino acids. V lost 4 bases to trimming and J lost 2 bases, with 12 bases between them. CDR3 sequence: CASSPLGDTYEQYF. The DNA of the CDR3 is TGTGCCAGCAGCCCCCTCGGGGACACCTACGAGCAGTACTTC.

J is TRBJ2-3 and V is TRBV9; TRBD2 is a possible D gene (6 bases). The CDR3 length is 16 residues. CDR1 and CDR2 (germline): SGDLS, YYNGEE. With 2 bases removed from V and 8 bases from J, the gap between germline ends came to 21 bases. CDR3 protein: CASSVGAASAAGTQYF. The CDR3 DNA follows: TGTGCCAGCAGCGTCGGGGCGGCTAGCGCTGCAGGTACGCAGTATTTT.

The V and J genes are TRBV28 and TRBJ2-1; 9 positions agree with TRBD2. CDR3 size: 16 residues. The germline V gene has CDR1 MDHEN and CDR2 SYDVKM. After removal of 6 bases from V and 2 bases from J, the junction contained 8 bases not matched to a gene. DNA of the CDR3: TGTGCCAGCAGCCATAGGGCTAGCGGGACCTACAATGAGCAGTTCTTC. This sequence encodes CASSHRASGTYNEQFF.

The CDR3 sequence is CASSLTSGIGAIQYF. DNA for the CDR3: TGTGCCAGCAGCTTAACTAGCGGGATAGGGGCCATTCAGTACTTC. This chain links TRBV7-9 with TRBJ2-4; TRBD2 matches at 10 bases. The trim removed 2 bases at V and 9 bases at J, leaving 7 bases unmatched. The CDR3 is 15 amino acids. The germline gives CDR1 SEHNR, CDR2 FQNEAQ (reference sequence).

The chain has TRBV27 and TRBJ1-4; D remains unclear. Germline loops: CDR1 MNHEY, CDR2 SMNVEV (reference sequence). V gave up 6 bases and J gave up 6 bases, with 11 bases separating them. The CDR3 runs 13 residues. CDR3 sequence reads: CASSRERDEKLFF. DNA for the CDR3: TGTGCCAGCAGCCGGGAGAGGGATGAAAAACTGTTTTTT.